Listed below are T cell receptor beta chains from one sample, sequenced in a study of T cells after yellow fever vaccination. TCRdb fed the 5' RACE reads into MiXCR, producing one record per CDR3 protein. The sample contains about 630,000 distinct CDR3 sequences, 12% of which appear only once. The sample was PBMCs, taken on the day of the yellow fever booster vaccination. The receptor set was obtained from a man aged 25-45 years who received the YFV17D yellow fever vaccine. CDR3s include the opening cysteine and the closing phenylalanine or tryptophan. D genes are given only for firm matches. A row's size may be missing; if present it is once, few, many or a size class.

j_gene: TRBJ2-7
abundance: few
d_gene: TRBD1
v_gene: TRBV27
CDR3nt: TGTGCCAGCAGCCTTAGGACAGGTCTCTACGAGCGGCACTTC
CDR3aa: CASSLRTGLYERHF

j_gene: TRBJ2-4
abundance: -
d_gene: -
v_gene: TRBV14
CDR3nt: TGTGCCAGCAGCCAAGTAAGGGGCGGTAGAAACATTCAGTACTTC
CDR3aa: CASSQVRGGRNIQYF

j_gene: TRBJ2-2
abundance: few
d_gene: -
v_gene: TRBV24-1
CDR3nt: TGTGCCACCAGTAACCGCGGGGAGCTGTTTTTT
CDR3aa: CATSNRGELFF

j_gene: TRBJ2-2
abundance: few
d_gene: -
v_gene: TRBV5-1
CDR3nt: TGCGCCAGCAGCACGACAGTCACCGGGGAGCTGTTTTTT
CDR3aa: CASSTTVTGELFF

j_gene: TRBJ1-2
abundance: -
d_gene: -
v_gene: TRBV29-1
CDR3nt: TGCAGCGTTGTTGGGAGCACTCACACCAACTATGGCTACACCTTC
CDR3aa: CSVVGSTHTNYGYTF

j_gene: TRBJ2-1
abundance: many
d_gene: -
v_gene: TRBV7-9
CDR3nt: TGTGCCAGCAGCTTAGAAGGGCCGAATGAGCAGTTCTTC
CDR3aa: CASSLEGPNEQFF

j_gene: TRBJ2-2
abundance: -
d_gene: -
v_gene: TRBV7-2
CDR3nt: TGTGCCAGCAGCTTAGAGCTTGGGGGCACCGGGGAGCTGTTTTTT
CDR3aa: CASSLELGGTGELFF

j_gene: TRBJ2-1
abundance: -
d_gene: -
v_gene: TRBV12-3/TRBV12-4
CDR3nt: TGTGCCACTTGTGCTTCGAATGAGCAGTTCTTC
CDR3aa: CATCASNEQFF

j_gene: TRBJ2-1
abundance: -
d_gene: -
v_gene: TRBV21-1
CDR3nt: TGTGCCTGCAGCAAGCCTCTCCCGTGGAGACAAAATGACAATGAGCAGTTCTTC
CDR3aa: CACSKPLPWRQNDNEQFF

j_gene: TRBJ2-7
abundance: few
d_gene: -
v_gene: TRBV6-2/TRBV6-3
CDR3nt: TGTGCCAGCAGGGTTAAGACAGCAACTTACTCCTACGAGCAGTACTTC
CDR3aa: CASRVKTATYSYEQYF

j_gene: TRBJ2-7
abundance: -
d_gene: TRBD2
v_gene: TRBV20-1
CDR3nt: TGCAGTGCTAGAGATCCATATGGCGGGGGAACCTACGAGCAGTACTTC
CDR3aa: CSARDPYGGGTYEQYF

j_gene: TRBJ1-6
abundance: few
d_gene: TRBD1
v_gene: TRBV28
CDR3nt: TGTGCCAGCGATGAAAACAGGGGCCTTGCATTTAATTCACCCCTCCACTTT
CDR3aa: CASDENRGLAFNSPLHF

j_gene: TRBJ2-2
abundance: few
d_gene: TRBD1
v_gene: TRBV19
CDR3nt: TGTGCCAGTAGTCCAGGAGCGGACAGGGTAAACACCGGGGAGCTGTTTTTT
CDR3aa: CASSPGADRVNTGELFF

j_gene: TRBJ2-2
abundance: -
d_gene: TRBD2
v_gene: TRBV20-1
CDR3nt: TGCAGTGCTTCCCGGACTAGCGGTGACGGGGAGCTGTTTTTT
CDR3aa: CSASRTSGDGELFF

j_gene: TRBJ2-7
abundance: -
d_gene: TRBD1
v_gene: TRBV6-5
CDR3nt: TGTGCCAGCAGTTACATGGGCGGGACAGGGCTCTACGAGCAGTACTTC
CDR3aa: CASSYMGGTGLYEQYF

j_gene: TRBJ2-7
abundance: few
d_gene: -
v_gene: TRBV20-1
CDR3nt: TGCAGTGTTCGCGGGACCTCCTACGAGCAGTACTTC
CDR3aa: CSVRGTSYEQYF

j_gene: TRBJ1-1
abundance: few
d_gene: -
v_gene: TRBV5-8
CDR3nt: TGTGCCAGCAGCCTACCTGGACGGGACACTGAAGCTTTCTTT
CDR3aa: CASSLPGRDTEAFF

j_gene: TRBJ2-2
abundance: -
d_gene: -
v_gene: TRBV20-1
CDR3nt: TGCAGTGGGAGGGACGCGAACACCGGGGAGCTGTTTTTT
CDR3aa: CSGRDANTGELFF

j_gene: TRBJ2-7
abundance: -
d_gene: TRBD2
v_gene: TRBV20-1
CDR3nt: TGCAGTGCTAGCAGGTCTAGCGGGAGGTCCTACGAGCAGTACTTC
CDR3aa: CSASRSSGRSYEQYF

j_gene: TRBJ2-7
abundance: -
d_gene: -
v_gene: TRBV29-1
CDR3nt: TGCAGCGCTCGGACGGACCCAAGCTCCTACGAGCAGTACTTC
CDR3aa: CSARTDPSSYEQYF

j_gene: TRBJ2-1
abundance: -
d_gene: -
v_gene: TRBV7-2
CDR3nt: TGTGCCAGCACCCTGGGGTGGGCTATGGGGGATGAGCAGTTCTTC
CDR3aa: CASTLGWAMGDEQFF

j_gene: TRBJ1-6
abundance: -
d_gene: TRBD1
v_gene: TRBV20-1
CDR3nt: TGCAGTGCTGGCTCGCAGGGGGCCGACGCCTATAATTCACCCCTCCACTTT
CDR3aa: CSAGSQGADAYNSPLHF

j_gene: TRBJ1-1
abundance: few
d_gene: -
v_gene: TRBV5-1
CDR3nt: TGCGCCAGCAGCGTACAGGAGGGTGGCACTGAAGCTTTCTTT
CDR3aa: CASSVQEGGTEAFF

j_gene: TRBJ2-7
abundance: -
d_gene: -
v_gene: TRBV15
CDR3nt: TGTGCCACCAGCAGACAGGGAAAGGGGGGATACGAGCAGTACTTC
CDR3aa: CATSRQGKGGYEQYF

j_gene: TRBJ2-7
abundance: few
d_gene: -
v_gene: TRBV6-1
CDR3nt: TGTGCCAGCAGCCCAAGAGAAGGGGGTCTCTACGAGCAGTACTTC
CDR3aa: CASSPREGGLYEQYF

j_gene: TRBJ2-7
abundance: -
d_gene: -
v_gene: TRBV4-3
CDR3nt: TGCGCCAGCAGCCGACAGATAGGGAGCTCCTACGAGCAGTACTTC
CDR3aa: CASSRQIGSSYEQYF

j_gene: TRBJ2-1
abundance: -
d_gene: TRBD2
v_gene: TRBV3-1
CDR3nt: TGTGCCAGCAGCCGGGGGACTAGCGGATGGAATGAGCAGTTCTTC
CDR3aa: CASSRGTSGWNEQFF

j_gene: TRBJ2-2
abundance: -
d_gene: TRBD1
v_gene: TRBV11-1
CDR3nt: TGTGCCAGCAGCTTGTGGCCTTCGAACAGGGGTCGTTGGGCCGGGGAGCTGTTTTTT
CDR3aa: CASSLWPSNRGRWAGELFF

j_gene: TRBJ2-1
abundance: few
d_gene: TRBD2
v_gene: TRBV9
CDR3nt: TGTGCCAGCAGCGTAGAAATTGGACTAGCTGGAAATGAGCAGTTCTTC
CDR3aa: CASSVEIGLAGNEQFF

j_gene: TRBJ1-2
abundance: -
d_gene: -
v_gene: TRBV24-1
CDR3nt: TGTGCCACCAGTGATCCACAGGGCAACTATGGCTACACCTTC
CDR3aa: CATSDPQGNYGYTF

j_gene: TRBJ2-7
abundance: -
d_gene: TRBD1
v_gene: TRBV10-3
CDR3nt: TGTGCCATCAGTGAGTCAACAGCCGGGACAGGGGGCGAGCAGTACTTC
CDR3aa: CAISESTAGTGGEQYF

j_gene: TRBJ2-1
abundance: many
d_gene: -
v_gene: TRBV6-1
CDR3nt: TGTGCCAGCAGAAACCAGGGGACGCAACCCAACAATGAGCAGTTCTTC
CDR3aa: CASRNQGTQPNNEQFF

j_gene: TRBJ2-4
abundance: few
d_gene: -
v_gene: TRBV30
CDR3nt: TGTGCCTGGAGTGTACTTCCGGGCAGGGACATTCAGTACTTC
CDR3aa: CAWSVLPGRDIQYF

j_gene: TRBJ1-4
abundance: -
d_gene: -
v_gene: TRBV15
CDR3nt: TGTGCCACCAGCATGGGGGGGTCGACTAATGAAAAACTGTTTTTT
CDR3aa: CATSMGGSTNEKLFF

j_gene: TRBJ2-7
abundance: few
d_gene: -
v_gene: TRBV4-3
CDR3nt: TGCGCCAGCAGCCAAGATATCGGGGGAACCTACGAGCAGTACTTC
CDR3aa: CASSQDIGGTYEQYF

j_gene: TRBJ2-3
abundance: few
d_gene: -
v_gene: TRBV20-1
CDR3nt: TGCAGTGCCGTAGTGGACAGCTTTGGCACAGATACGCAGTATTTT
CDR3aa: CSAVVDSFGTDTQYF

j_gene: TRBJ1-1
abundance: -
d_gene: TRBD1
v_gene: TRBV19
CDR3nt: TGTGCCAGTAGGCAAGACAGGGACACTGAAGCTTTCTTT
CDR3aa: CASRQDRDTEAFF

j_gene: TRBJ1-2
abundance: -
d_gene: TRBD1
v_gene: TRBV20-1
CDR3nt: TGCAGTGCACGGACAGGGCTACTTGATTATGGCTACACCTTC
CDR3aa: CSARTGLLDYGYTF

j_gene: TRBJ2-1
abundance: few
d_gene: TRBD2
v_gene: TRBV9
CDR3nt: TGTGCCAGCAGCGTAGACAGGCGGGAGAGCTACAATGAGCAGTTCTTC
CDR3aa: CASSVDRRESYNEQFF

j_gene: TRBJ1-5
abundance: -
d_gene: TRBD1
v_gene: TRBV29-1
CDR3nt: TGCAGCGCTGTTGCCGGGACAGGGAATCAGCCCCAGCATTTT
CDR3aa: CSAVAGTGNQPQHF

j_gene: TRBJ2-1
abundance: few
d_gene: -
v_gene: TRBV6-1
CDR3nt: TGTGCCAGCAGCCTCAGGGCCCCCAATGAGCAGTTCTTC
CDR3aa: CASSLRAPNEQFF

j_gene: TRBJ1-5
abundance: -
d_gene: TRBD1
v_gene: TRBV20-1
CDR3nt: TGCAGTGCTAGAGGGAGAGCTAGGGACAGGGGGAATAGCAATCAGCCCCAGCATTTT
CDR3aa: CSARGRARDRGNSNQPQHF

j_gene: TRBJ2-1
abundance: many
d_gene: -
v_gene: TRBV12-3/TRBV12-4
CDR3nt: TGTGCCAGCAGTTTAGGAAGTCGTAGTGATGAGCAGTTCTTC
CDR3aa: CASSLGSRSDEQFF

j_gene: TRBJ2-3
abundance: few
d_gene: -
v_gene: TRBV28
CDR3nt: TGTGCCAGCAGTCCCCCCGTCTCAGATACGCAGTATTTT
CDR3aa: CASSPPVSDTQYF

j_gene: TRBJ2-5
abundance: -
d_gene: TRBD2
v_gene: TRBV14
CDR3nt: TGTGCCAGCAGCCAATGGACTAGCGGAGTAAGACAAGAGACCCAGTACTTC
CDR3aa: CASSQWTSGVRQETQYF

j_gene: TRBJ1-1
abundance: -
d_gene: -
v_gene: TRBV5-1
CDR3nt: TGCGCCAGCAGCTTGGAGGGCAGAGGTACTGAAGCTTTCTTT
CDR3aa: CASSLEGRGTEAFF

j_gene: TRBJ2-4
abundance: few
d_gene: TRBD2
v_gene: TRBV6-2/TRBV6-3
CDR3nt: TGTGCCAGCAGTGGAATTAGCGGGAGTGCTGACATTCAGTACTTC
CDR3aa: CASSGISGSADIQYF